This T cell receptor beta chain was sequenced for a study of OX40 agonist ivuxolimab in advanced cancers. Study background: Patients received the agonistic anti-OX40 (CD134) antibody ivuxolimab.

Clones were sequenced by immunoSEQ multiplex PCR, and TCRdb holds only the in-frame ones, with some missing. The sample includes approximately 72,000 clones, around 88% of them seen just once. CDR1 is SEHNR, CDR2 FQNEAQ, per germline (reference sequence). Trimming removed 8 bases from V and 1 base from J, with 17 bases in between. This CDR3 spans 15 amino acids. Autoimmune disease history or systemic immunosuppression excluded patients. Sequenced material: CD4+ or CD8+ T cells sorted from blood, taken in a trial of the OX40 agonist ivuxolimab. This receptor was identified in an adult with an advanced solid tumor such as melanoma, head and neck, liver or kidney cancer. The chain uses TRBV7-9 and TRBJ1-1; D gene ambiguous. CDR3 sequence: CASHPRAGSNTEAFF. The DNA of the CDR3 is TGTGCCAGCCACCCGCGGGCAGGCTCGAACACTGAAGCTTTCTTT.